This entry is about one T cell receptor (beta chain). The antigen is undetermined. The method was immunoSEQ multiplex PCR; TCRdb's version includes in-frame clones alone and lacks a portion of them. The profile shows more than 50,000 clones, roughly 91% of them singletons. The sample comes from a study of T cell repertoires in ileal Crohn's disease. The sample's time point: neoterminal ileum biopsy at postoperative endoscopy, about 6 months after surgery. Whole-study results and caveats: Endoscopy was done a median approximately seven months after surgery.

This clonotype originated in an adult with Crohn's disease. The source material was ileal tissue.

The CDR3 is CASSSDRGEAFF. For the CDR3, the DNA is TGTGCCAGCTCCTCAGACAGAGGAGAAGCTTTCTTT. The chain is built from TRBV18 and TRBJ1-1; D is perhaps TRBD1 (5 bases). V lost 6 bases to trimming and J lost 8 bases, with 13 bases between them. The CDR3 spans 12 residues. The germline CDR1 and CDR2 sequences are KGHSH and LQKENI.